This T cell receptor beta chain was observed in a study of post-analysis software for immune sequencing data. Broader study findings: Controls had lower frequencies than patients of about 5 TRBV segments, which included TRBV5-6, TRBV5-1 and TRBV20-1.

For this clonotype: Its cognate antigen is unknown.

Germline V gives CDR1 DFQATT, CDR2 SNEGSKA (reference sequence). V gave up 3 bases and J gave up 2 bases; unmatched junction bases: 7. The CDR3 sequence is 15 residues long. Tagging with unique molecular identifiers was a feature of the TCR beta cDNA libraries. TCRdb re-derived calls from the PCR reads in MiXCR, one entry per CDR3 protein. The sample consists of 650,000 to 850,000 distinct CDR3 sequences, just over 45% of them appearing once. The sequencing input was blood. The TCR originated in a girl aged 5-17 years with multiple sclerosis. This rearrangement joins TRBV20-1 to TRBJ1-2; 9 bases map to TRBD1. In DNA, the CDR3 is TGCAGTGCTAGCGTCGGGACAGGGATAAACTATGGCTACACCTTC. Translation gives CSASVGTGINYGYTF.